The 21 T cell receptor beta chains reported below all come from one sample, sequenced in a study of tumor T cells in aggressive B-cell lymphoma. Profiling relied on immunoSEQ multiplex PCR, and the TCRdb table lists in-frame clones only, not all of them. This sample has 10,000 or so clones, with about 90% found just once. Sequencing was done on a sample of tumor tissue. All receptors come from an adult with diffuse large B cell lymphoma.

This chain joins TRBV5-4 and TRBJ2-5, with D unresolved. Germline CDR1 is SGHNT and CDR2 is YYREEE (reference sequence). V lost 2 bases and J lost 7, with 15 bases in between. The CDR3 runs to 14 residues. This CDR3 reads CASSFPSAEGTQYF. The CDR3 DNA is TGTGCCAGCAGCTTTCCCAGCGCCGAAGGGACCCAGTACTTC.

V is TRBV11-3 and J is TRBJ1-1; 9 nucleotides match TRBD1. CDR1 and CDR2 from the germline V gene are SGHNT and YENEEA. The junction had 4 bases not matched to a gene; V was cut back by 4 bases and J by 4 bases. This CDR3 is built from 14 residues. The CDR3 loop is CASSSQGAGTEAFF. The CDR3 DNA reads TGTGCCAGCAGCTCACAGGGGGCTGGCACTGAAGCTTTCTTT.

This clone has just a few counts. The rearrangement uses TRBV2 and TRBJ2-5, with a possible D match to TRBD1 (6 bases). CDR3 size: 13 residues. Trimming pared 6 bases from V and 4 bases from J, leaving 12 bases between. In germline, CDR1 is SNHLY, CDR2 FYNNEI. The CDR3 coding sequence is TGTGCCAGCAGCAGGGGATTTCCAGAGACCCAGTACTTC. This translates into CASSRGFPETQYF.

Of note for this clone: Sequence at one end of the junction differs from germline and may be a read error. The rearrangement uses TRBV7-9 and TRBJ1-1; unclear D gene. The CDR3 spans 13 residues. In germline, CDR1 is SEHNR, CDR2 FQNEAQ (reference sequence). This CDR3 reads CASSLGRNTGAFF. DNA for the CDR3: TGTGCCAGCAGCTTAGGGAGGAACACTGGAGCTTTCTTT.

The genes are TRBV28 and TRBJ2-2; maybe TRBD1 (5 bases). The CDR3 spans 14 residues. V was shortened by 1 base and J by 6 bases, with 9 bases between the two germline ends. Germline CDR1 is MDHEN and CDR2 is SYDVKM. In nucleotides, the CDR3 is TGTGCCAGCAGTTTATCCAGGGCGGCCGGGGAGCTGTTTTTT. Protein product: CASSLSRAAGELFF.

The CDR3 nucleotides are TGCGCCAGCAGCTTGGGTAGCGGGAGTTCCGGGGAGCTGTTTTTT. This encodes CASSLGSGSSGELFF. This chain uses TRBV5-1 with TRBJ2-2; TRBD2 agrees at 9 bases. J gave up 6 bases and V 0 bases, and 3 bases lay outside the gene matches. The CDR3 covers 15 residues. Germline V CDR1 and CDR2: SGHRS, YFSETQ.

The rearrangement links TRBV6-6 to TRBJ1-2; maybe TRBD1 (6 bases). With 7 bases removed from V and 0 bases from J, the gap between germline ends came to 15 bases. Germline-derived CDR1 and CDR2 are MNHNY and SVGAGI (reference sequence). The CDR3 is made up of 15 amino acids. DNA for the CDR3: TGTGCCAGCAATAAACAGGGCACCCCTAACTATGGCTACACCTTC. It codes for CASNKQGTPNYGYTF.

This rearrangement joins TRBV5-6 to TRBJ1-2, with TRBD1 matching over 7 bases. The CDR3 length is 15 residues. Germline-derived CDR1 and CDR2 are SGHDT and YYEEEE. Losses at the gene ends were 5 bases for V and 7 bases for J; bases not matched to a gene: 14. CDR3 sequence: CASSLSDRESSGYTF. CDR3 bases: TGTGCCAGCAGTCTGAGTGACAGGGAGTCGAGTGGCTACACCTTC.

This clone was found once. The DNA of the CDR3 is TGTGCCAGCACCCGGGGTTACACATCCTACTTC. This gives the protein CASTRGYTSYF. The chain joins TRBV27 to TRBJ2-5; perhaps TRBD2 as D (5 bases). CDR1 and CDR2 from the germline V gene are MNHEY and SMNVEV (reference sequence). The CDR3 has 11 residues. Trimming took 7 bases from V and 14 from J, leaving 17 bases between them.

This clone was seen more than once but under ten times. This chain connects TRBV10-3 to TRBJ1-1; maybe TRBD1 (6 bases). This CDR3 is built from 16 residues. V lost 4 bases to trimming and J lost 2 bases, with 17 bases between them. The V gene's germline CDR1 is ENHRY and CDR2 SYGVKD. The DNA of the CDR3 is TGTGCCATCAGTGGAATCATTGGGACACCAAACACTGAAGCTTTCTTT. Its protein is CAISGIIGTPNTEAFF.

This chain links TRBV7-2 with TRBJ2-7; 9 positions agree with TRBD1. Germline lookup yields CDR1 SGHTA and CDR2 FQGNSA. The CDR3 runs 14 residues. V was pared by 4 bases and J by 4 bases, with 5 bases of the junction left unmatched. The DNA of the CDR3 is TGTGCCAGCAGCTCCGGGACAGGGCCATACGAGCAGTACTTC. The encoded protein is CASSSGTGPYEQYF.

The chain couples TRBV29-1 to TRBJ2-1; TRBD2 matches 10 bases. The trim removed 7 bases at V and 7 bases at J, leaving 10 bases unmatched. The CDR3 has 14 amino acids. Looked up from germline, CDR1 is SQVTM and CDR2 is ANQGSEA. The CDR3, as DNA: TGCAGCGCTGTACTAGCGGGGCGGGTTAATGAGCAGTTCTTC. Protein sequence: CSAVLAGRVNEQFF.

The genes are TRBV7-2 and TRBJ2-3; D possibly corresponds to TRBD2 (6 bases). Trimming shortened V by 4 bases and J by 2 bases, and 16 bases separated the two germline ends. This CDR3 contains 16 residues. The V gene's germline CDR1 is SGHTA and CDR2 FQGNSA. The CDR3 loop reads CASSSYPGVHTDTQYF. CDR3 nucleotide sequence: TGTGCCAGCAGCTCCTACCCGGGAGTTCACACAGATACGCAGTATTTT.

Points on this clone: The junction departs from the called germline gene at one end, perhaps through a read error. The chain has TRBV27 and TRBJ2-5, with 7 bases aligning to TRBD1. Germline CDR1 reads MNHEY; CDR2 reads SMNVEV (reference sequence). The CDR3 loop spans 14 amino acids. CDR3 sequence reads: CTSSVTGPQETQYF. The CDR3 DNA reads as TGTACCAGCAGTGTGACAGGGCCCCAAGAGACCCAGTACTTC.

The chain links TRBV6-1 to TRBJ2-7; 8 bases line up with TRBD1. The CDR3 extends over 15 amino acids. Germline CDR1 is MNHNS and CDR2 is SASEGT. Trimming at V came to 5 bases and at J to 6 bases, leaving 12 bases not matched to a gene. The CDR3 sequence: CASSPTTGVTSEQYF. In DNA, the CDR3 is TGTGCCAGCAGTCCTACGACAGGGGTCACCTCCGAGCAGTACTTC.

This clone has just one count. The chain uses TRBV7-9 and TRBJ1-2; a possible D gene is TRBD1 (5 bases). Germline CDR1 is SEHNR and CDR2 is FQNEAQ (reference sequence). This CDR3 is 13 amino acids long. V lost 1 base to trimming and J lost 6 bases, with 9 bases between them. CDR3 coding DNA: TGTGCCAGCAGCTTAGGGGGCGCGGATGGCTACACCTTC. Amino acid sequence: CASSLGGADGYTF.

The J gene is TRBJ1-3, the V gene TRBV6-1; D might be TRBD1 (5 bases). The length of the CDR3 is 14 residues. Deletions cut 3 bases from V and 4 bases from J, with 10 bases between. CDR1 MNHNS and CDR2 SASEGT come from the germline V gene. Here the CDR3 DNA reads TGTGCCAGCAGTGAGAATAACAGGGGAAACACCATATATTTT. Amino acids: CASSENNRGNTIYF.

J is TRBJ2-2 and V is TRBV5-4; 11 nucleotides match TRBD1. The germline CDR1 and CDR2 sequences are SGHNT and YYREEE (reference sequence). The CDR3 is 15 amino acids. V shed 6 bases and J 6 bases; nucleotides not matched to a gene: 7. In DNA form, the CDR3 reads TGTGCCAGCACCGGACAGGGGGCAGAGGCCGGGGAGCTGTTTTTT. It yields the protein CASTGQGAEAGELFF.

The rearrangement uses TRBV7-8 and TRBJ2-5, with 9 bases that match TRBD1. The J call could be wrong; TRBJ2-7 is a better fit for the DNA end. The CDR3 contains 14 residues. Germline V gene lookup returns CDR1 SGHVS and CDR2 FQNEAQ. CDR3 in amino acids: CASSFDRGDYEQYF. The CDR3 DNA reads as TGTGCCAGCAGTTTCGACAGGGGGGACTACGAGCAGTACTTC.

This clone has only a few counts. The CDR3 DNA sequence: TGTGCCAGCAGCGTAGATGCTAGCGGGGGTTATCGAGCCAGCTCCTACGAGCAGTACTTC. This translates into CASSVDASGGYRASSYEQYF. The chain is built from TRBV9 and TRBJ2-7, with TRBD2 identical over 10 bases. CDR1 is SGDLS and CDR2 is YYNGEE in the germline V gene. Germline trimming cut 0 bases from V and 0 bases from J; bases unmatched to any gene: 15. This CDR3 is built from 20 residues.

The rearrangement joins TRBV18 to TRBJ2-1; TRBD1 is a possible D gene (5 bases). The germline gives CDR1 KGHSH, CDR2 LQKENI. V dropped 2 bases and J dropped 3 bases, with 11 bases sitting between them. This CDR3 region has 15 residues. The CDR3 coding sequence is TGTGCCAGCTCACCAGTAGGACACAACTACAATGAGCAGTTCTTC. It codes for CASSPVGHNYNEQFF.